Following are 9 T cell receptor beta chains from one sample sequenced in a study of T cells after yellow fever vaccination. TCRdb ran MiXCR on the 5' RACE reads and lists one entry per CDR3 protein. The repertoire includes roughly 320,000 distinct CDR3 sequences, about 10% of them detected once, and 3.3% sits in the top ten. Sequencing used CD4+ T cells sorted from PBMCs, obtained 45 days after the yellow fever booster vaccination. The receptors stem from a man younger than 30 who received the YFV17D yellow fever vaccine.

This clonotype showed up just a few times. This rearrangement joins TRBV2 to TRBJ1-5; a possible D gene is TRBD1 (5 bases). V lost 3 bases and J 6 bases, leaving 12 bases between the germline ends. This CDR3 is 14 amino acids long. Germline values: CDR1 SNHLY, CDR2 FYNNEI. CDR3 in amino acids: CASSENAGSQPQHF. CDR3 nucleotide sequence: TGTGCCAGCAGTGAGAACGCAGGGAGTCAGCCCCAGCATTTT.

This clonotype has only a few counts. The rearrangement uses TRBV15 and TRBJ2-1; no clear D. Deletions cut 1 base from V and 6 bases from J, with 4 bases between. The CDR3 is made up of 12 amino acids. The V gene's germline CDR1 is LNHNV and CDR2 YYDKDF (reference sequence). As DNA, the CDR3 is TGTGCCACCAGCAGAGGAATCAATGAGCAGTTCTTC. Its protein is CATSRGINEQFF.

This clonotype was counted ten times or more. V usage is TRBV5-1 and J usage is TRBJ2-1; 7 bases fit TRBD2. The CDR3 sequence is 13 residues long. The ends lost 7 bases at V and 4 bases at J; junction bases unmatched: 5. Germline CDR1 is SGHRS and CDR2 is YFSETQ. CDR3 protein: CASASGGYNEQFF. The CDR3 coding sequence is TGCGCCAGCGCCTCGGGGGGTTACAATGAGCAGTTCTTC.

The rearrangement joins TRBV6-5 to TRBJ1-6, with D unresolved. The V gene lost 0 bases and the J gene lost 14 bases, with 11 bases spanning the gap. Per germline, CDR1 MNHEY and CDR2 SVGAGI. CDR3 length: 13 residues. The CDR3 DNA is TGTGCCAGCAGTTACTCTGTCAGCTCGGCCCTCCACTTT. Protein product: CASSYSVSSALHF.

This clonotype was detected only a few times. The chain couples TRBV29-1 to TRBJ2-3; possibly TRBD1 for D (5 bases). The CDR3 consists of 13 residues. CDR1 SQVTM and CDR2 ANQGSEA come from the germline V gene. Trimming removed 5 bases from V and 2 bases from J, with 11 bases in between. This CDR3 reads CSVQGRVTDTQYF. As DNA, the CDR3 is TGCAGCGTTCAGGGCAGGGTCACAGATACGCAGTATTTT.

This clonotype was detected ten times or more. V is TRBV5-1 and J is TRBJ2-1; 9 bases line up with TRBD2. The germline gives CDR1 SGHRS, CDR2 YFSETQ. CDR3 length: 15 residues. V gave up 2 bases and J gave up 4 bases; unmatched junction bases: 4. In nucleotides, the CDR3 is TGCGCCAGCAGCTTAGGACTAGCGTTTTACAATGAGCAGTTCTTC. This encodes CASSLGLAFYNEQFF.

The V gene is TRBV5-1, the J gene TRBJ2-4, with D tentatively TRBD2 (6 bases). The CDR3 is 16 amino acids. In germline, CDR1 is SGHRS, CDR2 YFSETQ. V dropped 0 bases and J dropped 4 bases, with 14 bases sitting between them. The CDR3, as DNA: TGCGCCAGCAGCTTGGACGGGGGACCCCCTAAAAACATTCAGTACTTC. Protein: CASSLDGGPPKNIQYF.

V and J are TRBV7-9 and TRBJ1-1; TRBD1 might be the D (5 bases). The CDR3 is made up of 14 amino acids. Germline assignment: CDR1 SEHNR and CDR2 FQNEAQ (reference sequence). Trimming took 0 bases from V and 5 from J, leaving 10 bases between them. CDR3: CASSLASGGTEAFF. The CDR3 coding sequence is TGTGCCAGCAGCTTAGCGTCGGGGGGAACTGAAGCTTTCTTT.

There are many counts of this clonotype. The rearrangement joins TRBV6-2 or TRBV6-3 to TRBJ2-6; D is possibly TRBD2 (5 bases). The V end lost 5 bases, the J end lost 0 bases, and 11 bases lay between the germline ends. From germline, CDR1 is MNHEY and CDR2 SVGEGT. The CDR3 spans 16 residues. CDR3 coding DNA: TGTGCCAGCAGTGGAGGACGTTACTCTGGGGCCAACGTCCTGACTTTC. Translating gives CASSGGRYSGANVLTF.